The 2 T cell receptor beta chains below all came from one sample that was sequenced in a study of blood T cells in healthy people across ages. The authors ran a second PCR of roughly 6 to 11 cycles using a sample-barcoded 5' primer and a J-beta primer mix. In TCRdb, the 5' RACE reads were re-called with MiXCR into one record per CDR3 protein. The sample includes 1.5 million to 2 million distinct CDR3 sequences, around 48% of them seen just once. The sample taken for sequencing was blood. The receptors were gathered from a woman in her thirties or forties in good health.

This rearrangement joins TRBV11-2 to TRBJ2-7; D remains ambiguous. The DNA matches TRBJ2-5 better at its end, which makes the J call doubtful. The CDR3 runs to 14 residues. CDR1 SGHAT and CDR2 FQNNGV come from the germline V gene. The CDR3 DNA sequence: TGTGCCAGCAGCTTACCGACCTCCGCGGAGACCCAGTACTTC. Translated: CASSLPTSAETQYF.

The chain carries TRBV4-2 and TRBJ2-3; tentative D call: TRBD2 (5 bases). The germline V gene has CDR1 LGHNA and CDR2 YNFKEQ. The CDR3 has 19 amino acids. Trimming stripped 4 bases from V and 0 bases from J, with 23 bases between. The CDR3 coding sequence is TGTGCCAGCAGCCCAAAGATCGGGATTCCCACAGCTAGCACAGATACGCAGTATTTT. This gives the protein CASSPKIGIPTASTDTQYF.